What follows are 7 T cell receptor beta chains derived from one specimen sequenced in a study of blood T cell repertoires in COVID-19. Here immunoSEQ multiplex PCR was the method, and the copy in TCRdb shows in-frame clones only, minus some. The sample contains approximately 430,000 clones, more than 80% of which appear only once. The sample comprised peripheral blood. These receptors all stem from a woman aged 25-40 years with active or convalescent COVID-19.

The chain combines TRBV23-1 with TRBJ2-7; 8 positions agree with TRBD2. TRBV23-1 is an ORF for which the function is uncertain. The CDR3 is 16 residues long. V lost 0 bases, J lost 6 bases, and 10 bases stayed unmatched. Written as DNA, the CDR3 is TGCGCCAGCAGTCAATCCGCCCGGACTAGCAACGGCGAGCAGTACTTC. This gives the protein CASSQSARTSNGEQYF.

V usage is TRBV29-1 and J usage is TRBJ2-7, with D possibly TRBD1 on 5 matching bases. CDR1 and CDR2 (germline): SQVTM, ANQGSEA. The V and J ends lost 0 bases and 3 bases respectively, with 6 bases between them. The CDR3 loop spans 12 amino acids. The CDR3 nucleotides are TGCAGCGTTGAAGACAGGGTCTACGAGCAGTACTTC. Translating it yields CSVEDRVYEQYF.

The chain links TRBV5-1 to TRBJ2-3; TRBD2 is a possible D gene (6 bases). Looked up from germline, CDR1 is SGHRS and CDR2 is YFSETQ. The CDR3 is 15 amino acids. V lost 8 bases to trimming and J lost 2 bases, with 18 bases between them. The CDR3 region is CASLRWGDPTDTQYF. The CDR3 DNA reads TGCGCCAGTCTTCGCTGGGGGGACCCCACAGATACGCAGTATTTT.

This clone occurred a few times. The rearrangement uses TRBV3-1 (or the pseudogene TRBV3-2) and TRBJ1-1, with a possible D match to TRBD1 (6 bases). Per germline, CDR1 LGHDT and CDR2 YNNKEL (reference sequence). This CDR3 has 15 amino acids. The germline V and J ends were trimmed by 4 bases and 4 bases, with 16 bases remaining between them. The CDR3 loop is CASSPSRGGITEAFF. The CDR3 nucleotides are TGTGCCAGCAGCCCCTCTAGGGGGGGCATCACTGAAGCTTTCTTT.

The rearrangement uses TRBV5-1 and TRBJ2-5, with D perhaps matching TRBD2 (5 bases). V was shortened by 4 bases and J by 1 base, with 14 bases between the two germline ends. The V gene's germline CDR1 is SGHRS and CDR2 YFSETQ. This CDR3 has 15 residues. The CDR3 loop is CASSVGSSTQETQYF. CDR3 DNA: TGCGCCAGCAGCGTGGGGAGCAGCACCCAAGAGACCCAGTACTTC.

The V and J genes are TRBV3-1 (or the pseudogene TRBV3-2) and TRBJ1-6; 9 bases align to TRBD1. With V trimmed by 4 bases and J by 6 bases, 7 bases remained unmatched. CDR1 and CDR2 (germline): LGHDT, YNNKEL (reference sequence). CDR3 size: 16 residues. The CDR3 DNA reads TGTGCCAGCAGCCCGGGACAGGGTGGCATTAATTCACCCCTCCACTTT. This sequence encodes CASSPGQGGINSPLHF.

This sequence joins TRBV19 and TRBJ2-3; tentative D call: TRBD1 (6 bases). CDR1 and CDR2 (germline): LNHDA, SQIVND (reference sequence). Trimming pared 6 bases from V and 1 base from J, leaving 14 bases between. The CDR3 covers 15 residues. CDR3 DNA: TGTGCCAGTAGAAGGGGGATAGGGGGCACAGATACGCAGTATTTT. This codes for CASRRGIGGTDTQYF.